This TCR beta chain came from a study of chemoradiotherapy in HPV16-positive cancers. About the research overall: Two HPV16-positive patients' cells yielded candidate HPV-specific clones and common motifs.

Assay: immunoSEQ multiplex PCR; the TCRdb copy retains only in-frame clones and omits some. The table shows tens of thousands of clones, with approximately 80% occurring only once. Study results and caveats: Candidate HPV-specific clones and E7-related TCR motifs grew in tumor during treatment. HPV-responsive T-cell expansion during chemoradiotherapy was linked to improved recurrence-free survival in HPV16-positive patients.

Repertoires were sampled repeatedly during chemoradiotherapy. About this clone: Its antigen remains unknown.

This CDR3 contains 15 residues. V lost 5 bases to trimming and J lost 4 bases, with 17 bases between them. Germline CDR1 and CDR2: SEHNR and FQNEAQ (reference sequence). Specimen: blood, collected from a patient who underwent chemoradiotherapy. The chain has TRBV7-9 and TRBJ1-1; unclear D gene. The clonotype was recovered from a human donor with HPV-associated anogenital cancer. CDR3 region: CASSPEVGRGTEAFF. Here the CDR3 DNA reads TGTGCCAGCAGCCCTGAGGTCGGGCGCGGCACTGAAGCTTTCTTT.